This TCR beta chain was recovered during a study of cytomegalovirus exposure and HLA in healthy donors. Study results and limitations: Researchers catalogued roughly 150 TCR beta chains as cytomegalovirus-associated.

About this clone itself: The antigen is not known.

The primer mix had 60 Vbeta and 13 Jbeta primers. Sequencing used immunoSEQ multiplex PCR; TCRdb keeps in-frame clones, though not all of them. The repertoire holds 90,000 to 120,000 clones, with roughly 71% as singletons. The CDR3 has 14 residues. Germline assignment: CDR1 SGDLS and CDR2 YYNGEE. V dropped 0 bases and J dropped 6 bases, with 10 bases sitting between them. The chain combines TRBV9 with TRBJ2-1; perhaps TRBD2 as D (6 bases). The sample consisted of PBMCs. The source is a man aged 35-49 years in good health and CMV-seropositive. The CDR3 region has the DNA TGTGCCAGCAGCGTAGAGGTAGCGGTCAATGAGCAGTTCTTC. Residues: CASSVEVAVNEQFF.